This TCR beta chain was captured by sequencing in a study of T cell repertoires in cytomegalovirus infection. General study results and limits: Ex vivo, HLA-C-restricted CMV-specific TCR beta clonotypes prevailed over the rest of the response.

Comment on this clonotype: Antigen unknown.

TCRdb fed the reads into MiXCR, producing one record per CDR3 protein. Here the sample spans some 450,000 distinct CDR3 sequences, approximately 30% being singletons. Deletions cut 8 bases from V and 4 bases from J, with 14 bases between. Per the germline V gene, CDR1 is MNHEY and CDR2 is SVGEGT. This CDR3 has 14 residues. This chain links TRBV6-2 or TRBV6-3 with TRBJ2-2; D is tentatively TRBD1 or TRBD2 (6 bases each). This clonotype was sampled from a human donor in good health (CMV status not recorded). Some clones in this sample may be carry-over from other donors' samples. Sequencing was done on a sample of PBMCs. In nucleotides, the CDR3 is TGTGCCAGCCGGGACGGGGGCTCCACCGGGGAGCTGTTTTTT. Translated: CASRDGGSTGELFF.